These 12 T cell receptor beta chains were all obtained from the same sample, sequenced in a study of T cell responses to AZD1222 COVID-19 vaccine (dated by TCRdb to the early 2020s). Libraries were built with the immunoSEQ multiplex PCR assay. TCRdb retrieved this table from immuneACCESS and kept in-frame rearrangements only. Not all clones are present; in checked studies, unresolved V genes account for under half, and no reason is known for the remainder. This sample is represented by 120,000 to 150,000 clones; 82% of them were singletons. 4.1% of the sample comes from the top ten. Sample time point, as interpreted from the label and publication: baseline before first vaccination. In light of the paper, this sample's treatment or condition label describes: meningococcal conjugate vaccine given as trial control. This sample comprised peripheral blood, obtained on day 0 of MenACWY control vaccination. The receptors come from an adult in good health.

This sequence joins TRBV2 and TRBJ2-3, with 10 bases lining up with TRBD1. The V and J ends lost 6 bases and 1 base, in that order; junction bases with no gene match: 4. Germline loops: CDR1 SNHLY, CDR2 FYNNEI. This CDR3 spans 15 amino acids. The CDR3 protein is CASSRQGAGTDTQYF. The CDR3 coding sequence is TGTGCCAGCAGCAGACAGGGGGCGGGCACAGATACGCAGTATTTT.

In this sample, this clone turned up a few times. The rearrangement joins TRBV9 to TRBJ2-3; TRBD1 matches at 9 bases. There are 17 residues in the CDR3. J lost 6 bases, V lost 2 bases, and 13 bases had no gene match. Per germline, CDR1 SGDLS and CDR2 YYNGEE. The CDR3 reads CASSVGRTGDHRDTQYF. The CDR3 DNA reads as TGTGCCAGCAGCGTCGGTAGGACAGGGGACCATAGGGATACGCAGTATTTT.

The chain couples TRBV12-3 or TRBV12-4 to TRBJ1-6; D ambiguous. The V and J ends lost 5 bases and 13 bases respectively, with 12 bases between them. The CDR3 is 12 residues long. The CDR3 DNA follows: TGTGCCAGCAGTCCTTACGTGGGCCCCCTCCACTTT. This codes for CASSPYVGPLHF.

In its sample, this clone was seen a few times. The CDR3 region is CASSFREISYNSPLHF. The DNA of the CDR3 is TGTGCCAGCAGCTTTCGGGAAATCTCCTATAATTCACCCCTCCACTTT. The chain combines TRBV7-9 with TRBJ1-6; D gene uncertain. Looked up from germline, CDR1 is SEHNR and CDR2 is FQNEAQ (reference sequence). The CDR3 consists of 16 residues. The V end lost 3 bases, the J end lost 0 bases, and 9 bases lay between the germline ends. Filled out from reference TRBV7-9 and TRBJ1-6, the complete variable domain reads DTGVSQNPRHKITKRGQNVTFRCDPISEHNRLYWYRQTLGQGPEFLTYFQNEAQLEKSRLLSDRFSAERPKGSFSTLEIQRTEQGDSAMYLCASSFREISYNSPLHFGNGTRLTVT.

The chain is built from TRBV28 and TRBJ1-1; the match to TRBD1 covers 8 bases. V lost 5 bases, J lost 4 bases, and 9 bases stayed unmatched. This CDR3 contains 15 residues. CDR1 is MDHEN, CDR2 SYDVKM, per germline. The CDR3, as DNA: TGTGCCAGCAGTCTGGGCGGACAGGGCGGCACTGAAGCTTTCTTT. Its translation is CASSLGGQGGTEAFF.

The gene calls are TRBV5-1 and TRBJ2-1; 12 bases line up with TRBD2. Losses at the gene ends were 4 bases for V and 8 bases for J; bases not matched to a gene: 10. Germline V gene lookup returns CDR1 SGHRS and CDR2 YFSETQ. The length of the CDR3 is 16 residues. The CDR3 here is CASSTPSGGGWDEQFF. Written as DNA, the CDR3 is TGCGCCAGCAGCACCCCTAGCGGGGGGGGCTGGGATGAGCAGTTCTTC.

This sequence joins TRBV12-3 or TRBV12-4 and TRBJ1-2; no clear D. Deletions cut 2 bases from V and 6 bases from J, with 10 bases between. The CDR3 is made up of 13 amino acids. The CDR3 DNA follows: TGTGCCAGCAGTTTACCAGGTCGGGATGGCTACACCTTC. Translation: CASSLPGRDGYTF.

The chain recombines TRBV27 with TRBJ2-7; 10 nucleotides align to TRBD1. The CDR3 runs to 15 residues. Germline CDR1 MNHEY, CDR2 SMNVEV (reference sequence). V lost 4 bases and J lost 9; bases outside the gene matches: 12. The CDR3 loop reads CASSSPGQGEYGQYF. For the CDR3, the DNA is TGTGCCAGCAGTTCTCCCGGACAGGGGGAATATGGGCAGTACTTC.

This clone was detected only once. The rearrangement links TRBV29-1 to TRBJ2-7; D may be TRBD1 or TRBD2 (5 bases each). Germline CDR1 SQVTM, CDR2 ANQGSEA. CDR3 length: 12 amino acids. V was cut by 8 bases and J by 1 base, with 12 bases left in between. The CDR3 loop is CSPRELSYEQYF. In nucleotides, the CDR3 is TGCAGCCCCAGGGAGTTGTCCTACGAGCAGTACTTC.

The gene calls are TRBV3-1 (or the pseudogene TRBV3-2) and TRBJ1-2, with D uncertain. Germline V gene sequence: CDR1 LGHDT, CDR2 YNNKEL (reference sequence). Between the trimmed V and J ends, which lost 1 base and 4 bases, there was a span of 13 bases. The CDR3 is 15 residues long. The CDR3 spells CASSQALGPGYGYTF. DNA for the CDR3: TGTGCCAGCAGCCAAGCTCTGGGTCCTGGCTATGGCTACACCTTC.

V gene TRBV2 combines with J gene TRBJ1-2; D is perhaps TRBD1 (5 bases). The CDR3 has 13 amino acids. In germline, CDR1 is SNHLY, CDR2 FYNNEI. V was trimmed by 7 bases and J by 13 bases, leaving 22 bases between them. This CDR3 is CASKAGHGFRATF. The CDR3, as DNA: TGTGCCAGCAAAGCTGGACATGGTTTTAGGGCCACCTTC. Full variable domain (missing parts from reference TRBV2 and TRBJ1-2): EPEVTQTPSHQVTQMGQEVILRCVPISNHLYFYWYRQILGQKVEFLVSFYNNEISEKSEIFDDQFSVERPDGSNFTLKIRSTKLEDSAMYFCASKAGHGFRATFGSGTRLTVV.

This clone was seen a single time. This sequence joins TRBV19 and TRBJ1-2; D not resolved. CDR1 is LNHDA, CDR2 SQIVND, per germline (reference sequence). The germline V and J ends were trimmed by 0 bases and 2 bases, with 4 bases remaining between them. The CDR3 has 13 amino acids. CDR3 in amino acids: CASSIDSNYGYTF. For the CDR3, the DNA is TGTGCCAGTAGTATAGACAGCAACTATGGCTACACCTTC.